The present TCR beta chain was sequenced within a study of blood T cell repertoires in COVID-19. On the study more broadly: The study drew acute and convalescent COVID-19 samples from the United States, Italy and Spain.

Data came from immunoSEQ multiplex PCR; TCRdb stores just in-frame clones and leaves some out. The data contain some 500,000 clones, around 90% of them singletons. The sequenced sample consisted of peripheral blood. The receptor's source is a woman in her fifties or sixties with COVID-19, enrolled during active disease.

The CDR3 DNA is TGTGCCAGCAGTTTATCGGGACGCGGGGGCCCCTACAATGAGCAGTTCTTC. This gives the protein CASSLSGRGGPYNEQFF. The J gene is TRBJ2-1, the V gene TRBV27; possible D gene TRBD2, 7 bases. CDR3 length: 17 amino acids. V shed 0 bases and J shed 2 bases, with 14 bases lying between them. Germline V gene data show CDR1 as MNHEY and CDR2 as SMNVEV (reference sequence).